Sequencing of this TCR beta chain was carried out in a study of blood T cell repertoires in COVID-19. About the research overall: Samples representing acute and convalescent COVID-19 were sourced from the United States, Italy and Spain. Sources were T cells, B-cell-depleted T cells, or PBMCs; the material itself was cDNA or gDNA.

V gave up 8 bases and J gave up 11 bases; unmatched junction bases: 9. This CDR3 has 12 amino acids. Looked up from germline, CDR1 is LNHDA and CDR2 is SQIVND (reference sequence). Authors' analysis steps: How many nucleated cells were present was estimated from reference gene primer amplification. Libraries were prepared by immunoSEQ multiplex PCR; TCRdb keeps only in-frame clonotypes and omits some of them. The V and J calls and clone size were taken over from that table, and D and trimming were inferred from the DNA. The table shows roughly 130,000 clones, with around 87% occurring only once. The chain joins TRBV19 to TRBJ1-1; 9 nucleotides line up with TRBD1. The clonotype comes from an older woman with acute or convalescent COVID-19. Material: peripheral blood. This CDR3 is CASSTGGPRAFF. The CDR3 bases are TGTGCCAGTTCGACAGGGGGTCCGAGGGCTTTCTTT.